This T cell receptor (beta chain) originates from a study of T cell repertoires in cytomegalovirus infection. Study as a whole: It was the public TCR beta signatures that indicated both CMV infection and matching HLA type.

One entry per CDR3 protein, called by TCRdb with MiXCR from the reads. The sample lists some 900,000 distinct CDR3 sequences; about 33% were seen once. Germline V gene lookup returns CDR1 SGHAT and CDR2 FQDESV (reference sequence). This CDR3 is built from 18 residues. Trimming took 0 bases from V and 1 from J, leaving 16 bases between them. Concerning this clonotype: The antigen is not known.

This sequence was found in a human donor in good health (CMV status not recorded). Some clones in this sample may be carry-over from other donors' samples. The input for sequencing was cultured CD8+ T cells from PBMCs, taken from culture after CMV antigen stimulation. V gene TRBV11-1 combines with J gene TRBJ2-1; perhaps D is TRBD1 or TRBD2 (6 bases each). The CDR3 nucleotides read TGTGCCAGCAGCTTAGCAGTCGTGGGGGGCCAGTCCTACAATGAGCAGTTCTTC. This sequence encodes CASSLAVVGGQSYNEQFF.